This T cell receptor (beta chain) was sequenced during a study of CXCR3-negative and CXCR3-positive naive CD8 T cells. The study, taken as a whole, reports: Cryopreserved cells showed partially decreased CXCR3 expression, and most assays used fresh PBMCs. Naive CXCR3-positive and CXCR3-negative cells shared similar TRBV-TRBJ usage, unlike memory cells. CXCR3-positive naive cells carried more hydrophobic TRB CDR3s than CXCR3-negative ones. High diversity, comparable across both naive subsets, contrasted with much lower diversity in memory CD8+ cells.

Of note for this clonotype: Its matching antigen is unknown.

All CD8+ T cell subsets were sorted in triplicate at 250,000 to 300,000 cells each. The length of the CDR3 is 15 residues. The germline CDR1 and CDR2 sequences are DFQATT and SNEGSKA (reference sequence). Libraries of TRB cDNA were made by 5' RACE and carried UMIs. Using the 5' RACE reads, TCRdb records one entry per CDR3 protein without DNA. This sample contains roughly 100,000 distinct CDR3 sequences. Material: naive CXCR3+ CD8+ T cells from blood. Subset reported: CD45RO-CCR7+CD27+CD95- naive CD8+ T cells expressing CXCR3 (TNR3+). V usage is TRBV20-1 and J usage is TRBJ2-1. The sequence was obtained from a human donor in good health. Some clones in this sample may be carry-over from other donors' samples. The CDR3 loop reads CSARDTYRSYNEQFF.